This TCR beta chain is drawn from a study of metastatic and nonmetastatic thyroid tumors. Study background: The authors compared repertoires across blood and tumor or nodule tissue from malignant and benign thyroid patients. Study-level findings and limits: Malignant thyroid tumors reportedly had TCR beta diversity that was significantly higher than in benign nodules, in blood and tumor.

The V gene end was trimmed by 4 bases and the J gene end by 3 bases; junction bases not matched to a gene: 8. This CDR3 comprises 16 residues. This clone was seen many times. Its specificity is unknown. No patient received treatment before thyroid surgery. Authors' methods: The authors used CDR3 differences across clinicopathological groups to build a distant-metastasis classifier for papillary thyroid cancer. Through MiXCR, TCRdb re-clonotyped the PCR reads. What appears here as the V and J calls and clone size reflects TCRdb's work, not the paper's. The data hold about 27,000 clones, with 13% observed a single time.

The V gene is TRBV12-3 or TRBV12-4, the J gene TRBJ2-3, with 9 bases identical to TRBD1. Specimen: blood. The clonotype comes from a female donor with papillary thyroid cancer or a benign thyroid nodule (not recorded which). Some clones in this sample may be carry-over from other donors' samples. In DNA form, the CDR3 reads TGTGCCAGCAGTTCAAAGCCGGGACAGGGTACAGATACGCAGTATTTT. This sequence encodes CASSSKPGQGTDTQYF.